The clone carrying this T cell receptor (beta chain) has at least ten counts. The CDR3 consists of 17 residues. The trim removed 3 bases at V and 5 bases at J, leaving 12 bases unmatched. CDR1 is LGHDT and CDR2 is YNNKEL in the germline V gene (reference sequence). MiXCR was run by TCRdb on the RT-PCR reads, yielding one entry per CDR3 protein. The data contain 550,000 to 750,000 distinct CDR3 sequences, about 14% of them singletons. The chain has TRBV3-1 and TRBJ2-5; TRBD2 aligns across 10 bases. The sample consisted of memory CD4+ T cells from blood. The receptor was isolated from a female donor in good health, serving as a healthy control. CDR3 residues: CASSQERGGPKIETQYF. In nucleotides, the CDR3 is TGTGCCAGCAGCCAGGAGCGGGGGGGGCCAAAAATCGAGACCCAGTACTTC.